The 26 T cell receptor beta chains presented below share a single source sample, sequenced in a study of T cells expressing NK-cell markers. TCRdb derives one entry per CDR3 protein from the 5' RACE reads, leaving out DNA. The sample spans around 550,000 distinct CDR3 sequences; the ten largest clones claim approximately 3.6%. The sample was blood T cells: a sorted CD56 or NKG2C T cell subset, CD4+ or CD8+ T cells, or bulk PBMC T cells (not recorded which). All receptors derive from a man between 18 and 35 years old in good health.

V is TRBV5-1 and J is TRBJ1-1; TCRdb names TRBD1, which stays unverified in the absence of DNA. Germline V gene lookup returns CDR1 SGHRS and CDR2 YFSETQ. The CDR3 consists of 15 residues. CDR3 sequence: CASSLQGARNTEAFF.

The chain uses TRBV4-3 and TRBJ2-2. This CDR3 is built from 14 residues. The germline CDR1 and CDR2 sequences are LGHNA and YSLEER. The CDR3 sequence is CASSQDRDLGELFF.

This chain joins TRBV28 and TRBJ2-7. The CDR3 runs 13 residues. CDR1 is MDHEN and CDR2 is SYDVKM in the germline V gene. The CDR3 region is CASKQLQTYEQYF. The full variable domain, in which reference TRBV28 and TRBJ2-7 provide the parts outside the CDR3, is DVKVTQSSRYLVKRTGEKVFLECVQDMDHENMFWYRQDPGLGLRLIYFSYDVKMKEKGDIPEGYSVSREKKERFSLILESASTNQTSMYLCASKQLQTYEQYFGPGTRLTVT.

V usage is TRBV27 and J usage is TRBJ2-3; absent DNA, TCRdb's TRBD2 call cannot be checked. This CDR3 region has 17 residues. Germline V lookup: CDR1 MNHEY, CDR2 SMNVEV (reference sequence). The CDR3 region is CASSLTPGLAYTDTQYF.

V and J are TRBV7-7 and TRBJ2-5. CDR3 length equals 14 residues. CDR1 SSHAT and CDR2 FNYEAQ come from the germline V gene (reference sequence). The chain's CDR3 is CASSSDHLQETQYF.

The chain carries TRBV7-9 and TRBJ1-1; checking the TCRdb D call of TRBD1 is not possible without DNA. Germline V lookup: CDR1 SEHNR, CDR2 FQNEAQ (reference sequence). The CDR3 spans 14 residues. This chain's CDR3 is CASSSDGGGTEAFF.

V is TRBV24-1 and J is TRBJ2-5. Germline CDR1 KGHDR, CDR2 SFDVKD. The CDR3 runs 13 residues. The CDR3 spells CATSHSALETQYF.

This sequence joins TRBV5-1 and TRBJ2-2; the TCRdb D gene call, TRBD2, has no DNA to confirm it. Germline V CDR1 and CDR2: SGHRS, YFSETQ. The CDR3 spans 13 residues. The CDR3 loop is CASSFGGDGELFF. Full variable domain (outside the CDR3, taken from reference TRBV5-1 and TRBJ2-2): KAGVTQTPRYLIKTRGQQVTLSCSPISGHRSVSWYQQTPGQGLQFLFEYFSETQRNKGNFPGRFSGRQFSNSRSEMNVSTLELGDSALYLCASSFGGDGELFFGEGSRLTVL.

The chain joins TRBV20-1 to TRBJ2-1; the TRBD2 assignment by TCRdb is unverifiable without DNA. The CDR3 is 14 residues long. Looked up from germline, CDR1 is DFQATT and CDR2 is SNEGSKA (reference sequence). The chain's CDR3 is CSAVSGRRGNEQFF.

The chain is built from TRBV30 and TRBJ1-5; TCRdb designates TRBD1, a call that cannot be tested without DNA. This CDR3 has 14 residues. CDR1 and CDR2 from the germline V gene are GTSNPN and SVGIG (reference sequence). The CDR3 reads CAWSGGQPYQPQHF.

CDR3 region: CASSPTGSAGGADTQYF. The chain uses TRBV3-1 and TRBJ2-3; without DNA, the TCRdb call of TRBD1 cannot be checked. This CDR3 has 17 residues. Germline lookup yields CDR1 LGHDT and CDR2 YNNKEL (reference sequence).

The chain links TRBV4-1 to TRBJ2-1. The germline V gene encodes CDR1 MGHRA and CDR2 YSYEKL. This CDR3 spans 18 amino acids. This CDR3 is CASSQDFSAGASYNEQFF.

The chain joins TRBV5-1 to TRBJ2-1; TCRdb's D call of TRBD2 is untestable without DNA. The CDR3 sequence is 16 residues long. Germline V gene data show CDR1 as SGHRS and CDR2 as YFSETQ. The CDR3 reads CASSPTSGSPYNEQFF.

The chain combines TRBV29-1 with TRBJ2-1. CDR1 and CDR2 (germline): SQVTM, ANQGSEA. This CDR3 spans 11 amino acids. The CDR3 protein is CSVGPQNEQFF.

V usage is TRBV25-1 and J usage is TRBJ1-5; TCRdb proposes TRBD1, but this gene call is untestable without DNA. The CDR3 is made up of 13 amino acids. Germline loops: CDR1 MGHDK, CDR2 SYGVNS. CDR3: CASSELGDQPQHF.

The CDR3 spells CASSPGLAHYNEQFF. The chain uses TRBV28 and TRBJ2-1; TCRdb's assignment of TRBD2 cannot be checked, as there is no DNA. Germline V CDR1 and CDR2: MDHEN, SYDVKM. CDR3 length: 15 residues.

The CDR3 loop reads CASTSGQGNTGELFF. The V gene is TRBV27, the J gene TRBJ2-2; TCRdb gives TRBD1 as the D gene, but with no DNA this cannot be confirmed. From germline, CDR1 is MNHEY and CDR2 SMNVEV (reference sequence). The CDR3 runs to 15 residues.

The chain uses TRBV7-8 and TRBJ2-1; the D gene TCRdb calls, TRBD2, cannot be checked with no DNA. Germline CDR1 and CDR2: SGHVS and FQNEAQ. The CDR3 totals 15 residues. The CDR3 loop reads CASSLAWTSGGEQFF.

The V and J genes are TRBV11-1 and TRBJ2-7; TCRdb picks TRBD2, but there is no DNA to check that call. The germline V gene encodes CDR1 SGHAT and CDR2 FQDESV (reference sequence). This CDR3 contains 20 residues. This CDR3 is CASSFLAGQGLAGGPNEQYF.

V usage is TRBV21-1 and J usage is TRBJ2-7; checking the TCRdb D call of TRBD2 is not possible without DNA. TRBV21-1 is a pseudogene. The CDR3 covers 16 residues. The CDR3 here is CASSNSTAGVPYEQYF.

The chain recombines TRBV20-1 with TRBJ1-6; TCRdb selects TRBD1, and the lack of DNA leaves this call unchecked. This CDR3 comprises 15 residues. Germline V CDR1 and CDR2: DFQATT, SNEGSKA (reference sequence). CDR3 region: CSARVRGPGNSPLHF.

The chain's CDR3 is CASSKIEASGNNEQFF. The chain uses TRBV21-1 and TRBJ2-1; TCRdb's D call, TRBD2, is unchecked because there is no DNA. TRBV21-1 is annotated as a pseudogene. This CDR3 region has 16 residues.

This chain links TRBV27 with TRBJ2-1. The CDR3 loop spans 15 amino acids. Germline V gene sequence: CDR1 MNHEY, CDR2 SMNVEV (reference sequence). The CDR3 here is CASSLTSSSYNEQFF.

This rearrangement joins TRBV3-1 to TRBJ2-7; TCRdb's D call of TRBD2 is untestable without DNA. Germline CDR1 LGHDT, CDR2 YNNKEL (reference sequence). The length of the CDR3 is 14 residues. Here the CDR3 reads CASSQGLARAEQYF.

CDR3 protein: CASSFRDRGINEQFF. V usage is TRBV12-3 or TRBV12-4 and J usage is TRBJ2-1; TCRdb's D gene call, TRBD1, goes unchecked for lack of DNA. The length of the CDR3 is 15 residues.

The chain joins TRBV9 to TRBJ2-5; TCRdb outputs TRBD1, but without DNA this stays unchecked. Germline assignment: CDR1 SGDLS and CDR2 YYNGEE. CDR3 length: 16 residues. The CDR3 spells CASSTNEGTGEGTQYF. Complete variable domain (other parts from reference TRBV9 and TRBJ2-5): DSGVTQTPKHLITATGQRVTLRCSPRSGDLSVYWYQQSLDQGLQFLIQYYNGEERAKGNILERFSAQQFPDLHSELNLSSLELGDSALYFCASSTNEGTGEGTQYFGPGTRLLVL.